This T cell receptor (beta chain) was recovered during a study of control samples from healthy donors and cancer patients. V gave up 3 bases and J gave up 7 bases; unmatched junction bases: 10. The CDR3 has 16 amino acids. Per germline, CDR1 KGHDR and CDR2 SFDVKD. The repertoire was sequenced with immunoSEQ multiplex PCR; TCRdb's copy has only in-frame clones and lacks some. Here the sample spans some 76,000 clones, roughly 91% being singletons. The clonotype originates from a man in his 60s with lung cancer. The chain has TRBV24-1 and TRBJ2-1; TRBD1 agrees at 8 bases. What was sequenced was PBMCs. This CDR3 reads CATSDLQGAESNEQFF. CDR3 bases: TGTGCCACCAGTGATCTTCAGGGGGCTGAATCTAATGAGCAGTTCTTC.